The 32 T cell receptor beta chains reported below all come from one sample, sequenced in a study of T cell responses to AZD1222 COVID-19 vaccine. TCRdb keeps only in-frame clones here, not all; method: immunoSEQ multiplex PCR. Among around 140,000 clones listed, 90% to 95% were seen once. The specimen comprised peripheral blood, sampled on day 0 of AZD1222 vaccination. The receptors here all came from an adult in good health.

CDR3 loop: CASRVRGGSEAFF. DNA for the CDR3: TGTGCCAGCAGGGTCAGGGGCGGCTCTGAAGCTTTCTTT. The chain joins TRBV2 to TRBJ1-1, with a possible D match to TRBD1 (6 bases). The CDR3 loop spans 13 amino acids. V dropped 6 bases and J dropped 6 bases, with 14 bases sitting between them. Germline values: CDR1 SNHLY, CDR2 FYNNEI.

The gene calls are TRBV12-3 or TRBV12-4 and TRBJ2-2; D perhaps matches TRBD1 (5 bases). V gave up 5 bases and J gave up 7 bases, with 11 bases separating them. The CDR3 runs 13 residues. CDR3 DNA sequence: TGTGCCAGCAGTCCAGGGCCCGGCGGGGAGCTGTTTTTT. It yields the protein CASSPGPGGELFF.

The DNA of the CDR3 is TGTGCCAGCAGTTTGAGTGTGGGTCCGCATCAGCCCCAGCATTTT. It yields the protein CASSLSVGPHQPQHF. This chain uses TRBV28 with TRBJ1-5; D is unclear. The CDR3 loop spans 15 amino acids. Trimming removed 3 bases at V and 5 bases at J, with 14 bases between. CDR1 MDHEN and CDR2 SYDVKM come from the germline V gene. Full variable domain (outside the CDR3, taken from reference TRBV28 and TRBJ1-5): DVKVTQSSRYLVKRTGEKVFLECVQDMDHENMFWYRQDPGLGLRLIYFSYDVKMKEKGDIPEGYSVSREKKERFSLILESASTNQTSMYLCASSLSVGPHQPQHFGDGTRLSIL.

In this sample, this clone turned up once. The V gene is TRBV7-9, the J gene TRBJ2-7, with D uncertain. Germline CDR1 and CDR2: SEHNR and FQNEAQ (reference sequence). The CDR3 extends over 11 amino acids. The V end was cut by 3 bases, the J end by 4 bases, with 4 bases between. In DNA form, the CDR3 reads TGTGCCAGCAGCTTTGAGTACGAGCAGTACTTC. It codes for CASSFEYEQYF. Combining the CDR3 with reference TRBV7-9 and TRBJ2-7 gives the whole variable domain DTGVSQNPRHKITKRGQNVTFRCDPISEHNRLYWYRQTLGQGPEFLTYFQNEAQLEKSRLLSDRFSAERPKGSFSTLEIQRTEQGDSAMYLCASSFEYEQYFGPGTRLTVT.

The chain combines TRBV30 with TRBJ1-2; 8 bases fit TRBD1. Germline V gene sequence: CDR1 GTSNPN, CDR2 SVGIG (reference sequence). V lost 1 base, J lost 5 bases, and 3 bases stayed unmatched. The CDR3 totals 13 residues. CDR3 sequence: CAWSEDRVYGYTF. CDR3 in DNA: TGTGCCTGGAGTGAGGACAGGGTATATGGCTACACCTTC.

This clone was seen only once. V usage is TRBV5-1 and J usage is TRBJ1-5, with no clear D. Germline CDR1 is SGHRS and CDR2 is YFSETQ. The CDR3 is 13 residues long. V lost 7 bases to trimming and J lost 5 bases, with 13 bases between them. The CDR3 reads CASAPEVDQPQHF. The CDR3 DNA sequence: TGCGCCAGCGCCCCGGAGGTGGATCAGCCCCAGCATTTT. Looking up the rest from reference TRBV5-1 and TRBJ1-5 gives the full variable domain: KAGVTQTPRYLIKTRGQQVTLSCSPISGHRSVSWYQQTPGQGLQFLFEYFSETQRNKGNFPGRFSGRQFSNSRSEMNVSTLELGDSALYLCASAPEVDQPQHFGDGTRLSIL.

The chain carries TRBV6-5 and TRBJ1-6; no firm D call. CDR3 length: 15 residues. V lost 6 bases and J lost 7, with 16 bases in between. CDR1 is MNHEY and CDR2 is SVGAGI in the germline V gene. The CDR3 sequence is CASRKGGALNSPLHF. The CDR3 bases are TGTGCCAGCAGGAAAGGCGGAGCACTGAATTCACCCCTCCACTTT.

The chain uses TRBV7-9 and TRBJ1-2; D remains ambiguous. This CDR3 has 13 amino acids. Germline V gene sequence: CDR1 SEHNR, CDR2 FQNEAQ (reference sequence). Trimming removed 0 bases from V and 4 bases from J, with 6 bases in between. This CDR3 reads CASSLAESYGYTF. The CDR3 nucleotides are TGTGCCAGCAGCTTAGCGGAGTCCTATGGCTACACCTTC.

The chain links TRBV6-5 to TRBJ2-3; TRBD2 aligns across 14 bases. Germline CDR1 MNHEY, CDR2 SVGAGI. V shed 6 bases, J shed 7 bases, and the junction held 3 bases outside the gene matches. The CDR3 consists of 14 residues. As DNA, the CDR3 is TGTGCCAGCAGAGGGACTAGCGGGGGTAATACGCAGTATTTT. It translates to CASRGTSGGNTQYF.

The J gene is TRBJ2-5, the V gene TRBV11-3; a possible D gene is TRBD2 (6 bases). Germline assignment: CDR1 SGHNT and CDR2 YENEEA. There are 14 residues in the CDR3. Trimming pared 4 bases from V and 2 bases from J, leaving 11 bases between. In nucleotides, the CDR3 is TGTGCCAGCAGCTCTGGCGGGAAGCAAGAGACCCAGTACTTC. Its translation is CASSSGGKQETQYF.

This chain uses TRBV19 with TRBJ2-7, with 9 bases lining up with TRBD2. The ends lost 3 bases at V and 5 bases at J; junction bases unmatched: 5. The CDR3 runs 14 residues. Germline V CDR1 and CDR2: LNHDA, SQIVND (reference sequence). The CDR3 here is CASSMGSGSHEQYF. The DNA for the CDR3 is TGTGCCAGTAGTATGGGTAGCGGGAGTCACGAGCAGTACTTC.

The chain is built from TRBV24-1 and TRBJ2-1; D might be TRBD2 (6 bases). The CDR3 runs to 17 residues. Trimming took 4 bases from V and 0 from J, leaving 15 bases between them. Germline V lookup: CDR1 KGHDR, CDR2 SFDVKD. The DNA of the CDR3 is TGTGCCACCAGTGACTTAAGCGGGCCCAGCTCCTACAATGAGCAGTTCTTC. Translated: CATSDLSGPSSYNEQFF.

Only one count was recorded for this clone. As DNA, the CDR3 is TGTGCCAGCTCACCAGGGACATCCCTGGGGCAAGCTTTCTTT. This translates into CASSPGTSLGQAFF. The chain links TRBV18 to TRBJ1-1; D is possibly TRBD1 (6 bases). This CDR3 spans 14 amino acids. V lost 2 bases and J 9 bases, leaving 16 bases between the germline ends. In germline, CDR1 is KGHSH, CDR2 LQKENI.

The V and J genes are TRBV28 and TRBJ1-3; D unresolved. CDR1 MDHEN and CDR2 SYDVKM come from the germline V gene. The V and J ends lost 7 bases and 4 bases respectively, with 5 bases between them. This CDR3 has 11 amino acids. The chain's CDR3 is CASTLGNTIYF. CDR3 bases: TGTGCCAGCACCTTAGGAAACACCATATATTTT. Full variable domain (remainder filled in from reference TRBV28 and TRBJ1-3): DVKVTQSSRYLVKRTGEKVFLECVQDMDHENMFWYRQDPGLGLRLIYFSYDVKMKEKGDIPEGYSVSREKKERFSLILESASTNQTSMYLCASTLGNTIYFGEGSWLTVV.

This chain connects TRBV6-6 to TRBJ2-2; 11 bases fit TRBD2. The length of the CDR3 is 15 residues. The germline V gene has CDR1 MNHNY and CDR2 SVGAGI (reference sequence). V gave up 7 bases and J gave up 4 bases; unmatched junction bases: 5. The CDR3: CASTLTSGVTGELFF. The CDR3 DNA reads TGTGCCAGCACTTTGACTAGCGGGGTCACCGGGGAGCTGTTTTTT.

The V call is TRBV29-1, the J call TRBJ2-7; either TRBD1 or TRBD2 may supply D (5 bases each). In germline, CDR1 is SQVTM, CDR2 ANQGSEA. Trimming removed 4 bases from V and 7 bases from J, with 17 bases in between. This CDR3 region has 13 residues. The CDR3, as DNA: TGCAGCGTTGGCCCCCGGGGCACGGGGGAGCAGTACTTC. It translates to CSVGPRGTGEQYF.

The rearrangement uses TRBV5-1 and TRBJ2-1; 9 bases align to TRBD2. The length of the CDR3 is 15 residues. Germline-derived CDR1 and CDR2 are SGHRS and YFSETQ. The V gene end was trimmed by 6 bases and the J gene end by 5 bases; junction bases not matched to a gene: 9. The CDR3 DNA is TGCGCCAGCAAAGCGTCCCTAGCGGGAAACAATGAGCAGTTCTTC. Its translation: CASKASLAGNNEQFF.

The J gene is TRBJ2-2, the V gene TRBV7-2, with D possibly matching TRBD1 (6 bases). Trimming shortened V by 2 bases and J by 6 bases, and 10 bases separated the two germline ends. CDR1 is SGHTA and CDR2 is FQGNSA in the germline V gene. The CDR3 has 14 residues. CDR3 amino acids: CASSLLQGSGELFF. The CDR3 nucleotides read TGTGCCAGCAGCTTACTGCAGGGGTCCGGGGAGCTGTTTTTT.

This sequence joins TRBV9 and TRBJ1-2; 7 bases map to TRBD1. Trimming took 0 bases from V and 6 from J; bases not matched to a gene: 8. Germline CDR1 reads SGDLS; CDR2 reads YYNGEE. The CDR3 length is 15 residues. CDR3 nucleotides: TGTGCCAGCAGCGTAGAAGGGGGCGGATTACATGGCTACACCTTC. This encodes CASSVEGGGLHGYTF.

The chain has TRBV4-3 and TRBJ2-3; no firm D call. Trimming left V 1 base short and J 15 bases short, with 17 bases between. The germline CDR1 and CDR2 sequences are LGHNA and YSLEER. There are 13 residues in the CDR3. The CDR3 nucleotides are TGCGCCAGCAGCCAAGCCGTCGGTGGAGTGTACTATTTT. Protein product: CASSQAVGGVYYF.

The chain is built from TRBV7-8 and TRBJ1-2, with D possibly matching TRBD1 (5 bases). This CDR3 contains 17 residues. Trimming removed 5 bases at V and 0 bases at J, with 19 bases between. CDR1 and CDR2 from the germline V gene are SGHVS and FQNEAQ. CDR3 nucleotide sequence: TGTGCCAGCAGCCGACTAACAGGATCCTTAGCTAACTATGGCTACACCTTC. Its protein is CASSRLTGSLANYGYTF.

CDR3 loop: CATSRSLIGAEAFF. The CDR3, as DNA: TGTGCCACCAGCAGGTCCCTTATAGGGGCTGAAGCTTTCTTT. The chain recombines TRBV15 with TRBJ1-1, with D possibly TRBD1 on 5 matching bases. The germline V and J ends were trimmed by 3 bases and 6 bases, with 14 bases remaining between them. The CDR3 runs 14 residues. CDR1 is LNHNV, CDR2 YYDKDF, per germline (reference sequence).

The V call is TRBV6-6, the J call TRBJ1-1; 10 bases match TRBD1. CDR1 is MNHNY, CDR2 SVGAGI, per germline (reference sequence). The CDR3 is made up of 16 amino acids. V lost 2 bases and J lost 5; bases outside the gene matches: 8. CDR3 loop: CASSYPRQGAETEAFF. The CDR3 DNA reads TGTGCCAGCAGTTACCCACGACAGGGGGCAGAGACTGAAGCTTTCTTT.

The CDR3 DNA reads TGCGCCAGCATATTCCGGGACAGTCCGAACTATGGCTACACCTTC. Translated, it gives CASIFRDSPNYGYTF. The V and J genes are TRBV23-1 and TRBJ1-2; the match to TRBD1 covers 7 bases. TRBV23-1 qualifies as an ORF whose function is uncertain. The V gene end was trimmed by 7 bases and the J gene end by 2 bases; junction bases not matched to a gene: 10. The CDR3 sequence is 15 residues long.

The chain employs TRBV9 and TRBJ2-7; D ambiguous. Trimming left V 4 bases short and J 9 bases short, with 17 bases between. The germline V gene has CDR1 SGDLS and CDR2 YYNGEE. This CDR3 spans 13 amino acids. The DNA of the CDR3 is TGTGCCAGCAGCCCCTGGACGGATTCGGTGCAGTACTTC. Translating gives CASSPWTDSVQYF.

The rearrangement uses TRBV6-5 and TRBJ2-1, with D perhaps TRBD2 (7 bases). The CDR3 covers 13 residues. Between the trimmed V and J ends, which lost 8 bases and 3 bases, there was a span of 11 bases. CDR1 and CDR2 (germline): MNHEY, SVGAGI. DNA of the CDR3: TGTGCCAGCGGGGGGGCCTTCTACAATGAGCAGTTCTTC. Its translation is CASGGAFYNEQFF.

J is TRBJ1-3 and V is TRBV9; 12 nucleotides line up with TRBD1. CDR1 and CDR2 (germline): SGDLS, YYNGEE. V shed 4 bases, J shed 0 bases, and the junction held 17 bases outside the gene matches. The CDR3 loop spans 21 amino acids. In nucleotides, the CDR3 is TGTGCCAGCAGCCTAGGTCCCGGGACAGGGGGCCCCTTATCCTCTGGAAACACCATATATTTT. It specifies CASSLGPGTGGPLSSGNTIYF.

The V call is TRBV7-2, the J call TRBJ1-6, with 10 bases lining up with TRBD1. The length of the CDR3 is 15 residues. Trimming took 7 bases from V and 6 from J; bases not matched to a gene: 6. Germline V gene lookup returns CDR1 SGHTA and CDR2 FQGNSA. The CDR3 DNA sequence: TGTGCCAGCAACCCCGGACAGGGGGGTAATTCACCCCTCCACTTT. Protein sequence: CASNPGQGGNSPLHF.

This chain uses TRBV10-3 with TRBJ1-1; tentatively, D is TRBD1 (5 bases). The V gene lost 7 bases and the J gene lost 3 bases, with 18 bases spanning the gap. The germline V gene has CDR1 ENHRY and CDR2 SYGVKD. The length of the CDR3 is 15 residues. The CDR3 spells CAITGGAGTDTEAFF. The DNA of the CDR3 is TGTGCCATCACCGGAGGGGCGGGGACTGACACTGAAGCTTTCTTT.

The chain joins TRBV6-5 to TRBJ1-2; D remains unclear. Trimming pared 8 bases from V and 0 bases from J, leaving 13 bases between. The CDR3 totals 14 residues. In germline, CDR1 is MNHEY, CDR2 SVGAGI. CDR3 nucleotides: TGTGCCAGCTTAAACAGCCGAGCTAACTATGGCTACACCTTC. Translating gives CASLNSRANYGYTF.

The CDR3 sequence is CASSLATGWNEQFF. The CDR3, as DNA: TGCGCCAGCAGCTTGGCCACGGGGTGGAATGAGCAGTTCTTC. The chain has TRBV5-1 and TRBJ2-1; tentative D call: TRBD2 (5 bases). CDR3 length: 14 amino acids. Germline values: CDR1 SGHRS, CDR2 YFSETQ. Trimming took off 0 bases at V and 7 bases at J, with 11 bases between the two ends.

The V gene is TRBV2, the J gene TRBJ2-2; D remains unclear. Deletions cut 7 bases from V and 7 bases from J, with 10 bases between. Germline V gene lookup returns CDR1 SNHLY and CDR2 FYNNEI. The CDR3 extends over 12 amino acids. The CDR3 here is CASTGRSGELFF. The CDR3 DNA is TGTGCCAGCACAGGAAGGAGCGGGGAGCTGTTTTTT. Looking up the rest from reference TRBV2 and TRBJ2-2 gives the full variable domain: EPEVTQTPSHQVTQMGQEVILRCVPISNHLYFYWYRQILGQKVEFLVSFYNNEISEKSEIFDDQFSVERPDGSNFTLKIRSTKLEDSAMYFCASTGRSGELFFGEGSRLTVL.